One sample yielded the 17 T cell receptor beta chains listed below, sequenced in a study of T cell repertoires in cytomegalovirus infection. These TCRs are of unknown antigen specificity. One entry per CDR3 protein results from TCRdb running MiXCR on the reads. The repertoire includes 830,000 or so distinct CDR3 sequences, approximately 32% of them detected once, and 12% sits in the top ten. The sample was cultured CD8+ T cells from PBMCs, taken from culture after CMV antigen stimulation. The receptors come from a human donor in good health (CMV status not recorded). Some clones in this sample may be carry-over from other donors' samples.

The rearrangement links TRBV7-9 to TRBJ2-1; 8 nucleotides align to TRBD2. The CDR3 is 16 amino acids. Trimming cost V 4 bases and J 4 bases; bases outside gene matches: 9. CDR1 and CDR2 (germline): SEHNR, FQNEAQ (reference sequence). The CDR3 sequence is CASSSVFSSGYNEQFF. Here the CDR3 DNA reads TGTGCCAGCAGCTCCGTGTTTTCTAGCGGGTACAATGAGCAGTTCTTC. Variable domain in full (rest from reference TRBV7-9 and TRBJ2-1): DTGVSQNPRHKITKRGQNVTFRCDPISEHNRLYWYRQTLGQGPEFLTYFQNEAQLEKSRLLSDRFSAERPKGSFSTLEIQRTEQGDSAMYLCASSSVFSSGYNEQFFGPGTRLTVL.

The gene calls are TRBV5-5 and TRBJ2-7; the D gene is possibly TRBD2 (5 bases). Trimming removed 0 bases from V and 0 bases from J, with 10 bases in between. The CDR3 is made up of 15 amino acids. Germline V lookup: CDR1 SGHKS, CDR2 YYEKEE (reference sequence). Written as DNA, the CDR3 is TGTGCCAGCAGCTTGGGGTTAGCGCTCTCCTACGAGCAGTACTTC. This codes for CASSLGLALSYEQYF. The whole variable domain, filled in from reference TRBV5-5 and TRBJ2-7, reads DAGVTQSPTHLIKTRGQQVTLRCSPISGHKSVSWYQQVLGQGPQFIFQYYEKEERGRGNFPDRFSARQFPNYSSELNVNALLLGDSALYLCASSLGLALSYEQYFGPGTRLTVT.

This chain joins TRBV10-3 and TRBJ2-5; the match to TRBD2 covers 12 bases. The germline gives CDR1 ENHRY, CDR2 SYGVKD. This CDR3 contains 19 residues. V lost 6 bases, J lost 3 bases, and 17 bases stayed unmatched. The CDR3 spells CAISPEPGLAGPKEETQYF. CDR3 DNA sequence: TGTGCCATCAGCCCCGAACCCGGACTAGCGGGGCCCAAAGAAGAGACCCAGTACTTC.

This clonotype turned up a few times. The chain is built from TRBV20-1 and TRBJ1-6; the D is unclear. With 6 bases removed from V and 7 bases from J, the gap between germline ends came to 16 bases. The germline gives CDR1 DFQATT, CDR2 SNEGSKA (reference sequence). The CDR3 has 14 residues. This chain's CDR3 is CSAPGEGTNSPLHF. The CDR3 coding sequence is TGCAGTGCACCCGGGGAGGGTACCAATTCACCCCTCCACTTT.

CDR3 in amino acids: CASSLRETFYEQYF. DNA for the CDR3: TGCGCCAGCAGCCTGAGGGAGACCTTCTACGAGCAGTACTTC. The rearrangement joins TRBV4-1 to TRBJ2-7, with TRBD2 as a possible D gene (5 bases). This CDR3 comprises 14 residues. V was shortened by 4 bases and J by 3 bases, with 13 bases between the two germline ends. Germline values: CDR1 MGHRA, CDR2 YSYEKL.

There are a few counts of this clonotype. The CDR3 region has the DNA TGTGCCAGCACCTACTCCGTCTGGGACAGGGTCAGCGGGGAGACCCAGTACTTC. It encodes CASTYSVWDRVSGETQYF. The rearrangement uses TRBV6-2 or TRBV6-3 and TRBJ2-5; 9 nucleotides match TRBD1. The germline V gene encodes CDR1 MNHEY and CDR2 SVGEGT. CDR3 length: 18 residues. Trimming took 7 bases from V and 5 from J; bases not matched to a gene: 20.

The CDR3 loop is CASSPRGGGYNEQFF. CDR3 DNA sequence: TGTGCCAGCAGCCCCAGAGGGGGCGGCTACAATGAGCAGTTCTTC. The V call is TRBV7-6, the J call TRBJ2-1; TRBD1 aligns across 7 bases. CDR3 length: 15 amino acids. Losses at the gene ends were 5 bases for V and 3 bases for J; bases not matched to a gene: 7. The germline V gene has CDR1 SGHVS and CDR2 FNYEAQ.

The chain links TRBV5-6 to TRBJ2-7; tentative D call: TRBD1 (5 bases). Between the trimmed V and J ends, which lost 3 bases and 4 bases, there was a span of 14 bases. The germline CDR1 and CDR2 sequences are SGHDT and YYEEEE. The CDR3 totals 14 residues. The CDR3 protein is CASSSYQDKYEQYV. CDR3 nucleotides: TGTGCCAGCAGCTCTTACCAGGACAAATACGAGCAGTACGTC.

The chain has TRBV12-3 or TRBV12-4 and TRBJ2-1; TRBD2 matches at 9 bases. Unmatched junction bases numbered 5, after V lost 4 bases and J lost 1 base. This CDR3 has 16 residues. The chain's CDR3 is CASSYPGLASYNEQFF. The CDR3 bases are TGTGCCAGCAGTTACCCGGGACTAGCATCCTACAATGAGCAGTTCTTC.

The chain is built from TRBV6-2 or TRBV6-3 and TRBJ1-6; 7 nucleotides agree with TRBD1. The CDR3 covers 14 residues. The junction had 5 bases not matched to a gene; V was cut back by 6 bases and J by 6 bases. Looked up from germline, CDR1 is MNHEY and CDR2 is SVGEGT. In DNA form, the CDR3 reads TGTGCCAGCAGAGGGACAGAACCTAATTCACCCCTCCACTTT. Its translation: CASRGTEPNSPLHF.

This clonotype was counted between two and nine times. The V and J genes are TRBV4-1 and TRBJ1-4; possibly TRBD1 for D (5 bases). The CDR3 extends over 16 amino acids. Germline CDR1 reads MGHRA; CDR2 reads YSYEKL. With 1 base removed from V and 8 bases from J, the gap between germline ends came to 17 bases. CDR3 protein: CASSQAGTSKGEKLFF. CDR3 DNA sequence: TGCGCCAGCAGCCAAGCCGGGACTTCAAAAGGGGAAAAACTGTTTTTT.

The chain links TRBV7-8 to TRBJ2-1, with TRBD2 identical over 9 bases. V lost 5 bases, J lost 6 bases, and 8 bases stayed unmatched. Germline V gene lookup returns CDR1 SGHVS and CDR2 FQNEAQ. This CDR3 is built from 15 residues. CDR3 in DNA: TGTGCCAGCAGCCTGGTAGCGGGGGCCATCAATGAGCAGTTCTTC. Protein sequence: CASSLVAGAINEQFF.

This sequence joins TRBV5-1 and TRBJ1-1; D ambiguous. This CDR3 spans 13 amino acids. V shed 0 bases and J shed 6 bases, with 9 bases lying between them. CDR1 is SGHRS, CDR2 YFSETQ, per germline. The CDR3 region is CASSLEVVAEAFF. The DNA for the CDR3 is TGCGCCAGCAGCTTGGAGGTCGTGGCTGAAGCTTTCTTT.

The rearrangement links TRBV12-3 or TRBV12-4 to TRBJ1-1; no clear D gene. The CDR3 sequence is 14 residues long. V was pared by 7 bases and J by 7 bases, with 19 bases between. CDR3 in DNA: TGTGCCAGCACTCACCCGGCAGGATCGGATGAAGCTTTCTTT. Translated, it gives CASTHPAGSDEAFF.

The V and J genes are TRBV4-2 and TRBJ1-6, with 7 bases fitting TRBD1. In germline, CDR1 is LGHNA, CDR2 YNFKEQ. The V gene end was trimmed by 0 bases and the J gene end by 4 bases; junction bases not matched to a gene: 3. CDR3 length: 16 amino acids. CDR3 bases: TGTGCCAGCAGCCAAGAGCAGGGGGTGTATAATTCACCCCTCCACTTT. Its translation: CASSQEQGVYNSPLHF.

This clonotype was observed a few times. The chain couples TRBV20-1 to TRBJ1-2; 10 nucleotides match TRBD1. This CDR3 region has 17 residues. Germline assignment: CDR1 DFQATT and CDR2 SNEGSKA (reference sequence). The V segment lost 2 bases and the J segment 7 bases; nucleotides outside the gene matches: 16. The CDR3 sequence: CSARPNYRDRGMSGYTF. Written as DNA, the CDR3 is TGCAGTGCTAGACCGAATTACCGGGACAGGGGAATGAGTGGCTACACCTTC.

The chain employs TRBV5-6 and TRBJ1-3; no clear D gene. Trimming left V 6 bases short and J 0 bases short, with 10 bases between. Germline V gives CDR1 SGHDT, CDR2 YYEEEE. The CDR3 loop spans 14 amino acids. CDR3 residues: CASNPQSSGNTIYF. The CDR3 bases are TGTGCCAGCAACCCACAGAGCTCTGGAAACACCATATATTTT.